This TCR beta chain derives from a study of control samples from healthy donors and cancer patients. Repertoires were generated with immunoSEQ multiplex PCR, while TCRdb's copy carries only in-frame clones and drops some. The profile shows more than 150,000 clones, 93% of them singletons. The sequence came from a man aged 50-60 years in good health. What was sequenced was blood.

CDR3 nucleotides: TGTGCCAGCAGCCCGACAGGGGGCATTGAGCAGTTCTTC. This translates into CASSPTGGIEQFF. The V and J genes are TRBV4-2 and TRBJ2-1, with 10 bases that match TRBD1. Germline CDR1 is LGHNA and CDR2 is YNFKEQ. The CDR3 sequence is 13 residues long. With V trimmed by 4 bases and J by 9 bases, 3 bases remained unmatched.